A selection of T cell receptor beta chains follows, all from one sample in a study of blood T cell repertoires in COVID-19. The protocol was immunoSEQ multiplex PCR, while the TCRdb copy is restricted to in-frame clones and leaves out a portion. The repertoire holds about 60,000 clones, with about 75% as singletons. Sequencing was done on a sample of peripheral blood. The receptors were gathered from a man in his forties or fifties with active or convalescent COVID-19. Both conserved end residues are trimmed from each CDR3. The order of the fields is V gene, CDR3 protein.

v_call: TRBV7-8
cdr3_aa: ATSGRLTDTQY

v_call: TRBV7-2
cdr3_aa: ASSLEGLTTREY

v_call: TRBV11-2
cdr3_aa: ASSLGFDWRGGTEAF

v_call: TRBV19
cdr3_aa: ASSLDTQSGELF

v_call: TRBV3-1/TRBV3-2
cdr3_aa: ASRPKREGAKTQY

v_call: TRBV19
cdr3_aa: ASTTGAAGEKLF

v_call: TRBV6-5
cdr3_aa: ASSTSTGAGELF

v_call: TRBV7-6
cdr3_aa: ASSAFSGRTYNEQF

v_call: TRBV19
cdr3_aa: ASSKGGREHPYNEQF

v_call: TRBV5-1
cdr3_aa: ASSLAGDYGYT

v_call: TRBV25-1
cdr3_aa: ASSGLDSYSSGNTIY

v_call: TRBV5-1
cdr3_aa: ASGLMGQGTNTEAF

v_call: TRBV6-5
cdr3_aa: ASTFASGISGELF

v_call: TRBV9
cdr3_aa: ASRKGWGGVSEAF

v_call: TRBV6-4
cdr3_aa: ASSPAGGGTDTQY

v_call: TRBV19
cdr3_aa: ASSILVGSSYEQY

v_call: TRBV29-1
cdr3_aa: SISPTSGYEQY

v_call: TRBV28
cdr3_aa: ASSYQNYGYT

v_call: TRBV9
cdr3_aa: ASSLTPGESTEAF

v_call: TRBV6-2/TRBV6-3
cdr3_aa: ASCPRTPGYEQY

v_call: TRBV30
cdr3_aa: AWSRQGPRYEQY

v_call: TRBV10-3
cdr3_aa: AISELQSNYGYT

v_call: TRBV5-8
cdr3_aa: ASSSDRYNEQF

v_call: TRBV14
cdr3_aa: ASSRGSGRNTGELF

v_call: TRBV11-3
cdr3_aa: ASSRSGGAETQY

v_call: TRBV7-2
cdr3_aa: ASSLDGTGLGGYT

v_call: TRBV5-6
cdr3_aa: ASTPGLAAYNEQF

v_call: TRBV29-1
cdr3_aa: SLEGFEKGARSDTQY

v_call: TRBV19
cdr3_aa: ASSITGSYNEQF

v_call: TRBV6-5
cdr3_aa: ASRTGTYTEAF

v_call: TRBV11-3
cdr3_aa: ASSLDTNLGEQY

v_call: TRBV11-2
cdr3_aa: ASSLVGREGTEAF

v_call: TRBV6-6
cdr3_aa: ASSPIPPGLAQH

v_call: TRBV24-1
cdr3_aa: ATAGGATDTQY

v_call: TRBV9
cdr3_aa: ASSVTVSGNTIY

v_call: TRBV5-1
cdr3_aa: ASSLEAGAGEAF

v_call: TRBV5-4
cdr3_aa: ASSLETSSSPLH

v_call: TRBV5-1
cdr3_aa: ASSFSGGLDEKLF

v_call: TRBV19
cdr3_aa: ASSRGGMATEQF

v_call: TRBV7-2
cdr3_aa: ASSLRERAGTDTQY

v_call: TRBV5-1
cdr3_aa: ASSFSREGYGYT